The T cell receptor (beta chain) under discussion was sequenced for a study of CD8 T cells in ankylosing spondylitis. Study-wide results and caveats: CD8+ by phenotype, disease-linked clones were relatively rare in peripheral blood.

The sample holds many counts of this clonotype. The antigen is unknown. Molecular-barcoded quantitative 5'-RACE produced these TCR beta libraries. A single record per CDR3 protein comes from TCRdb applying MiXCR to the 5' RACE reads. The data show 200,000 or so distinct CDR3 sequences, with roughly 18% seen just once and approximately 4.3% held by the top ten. The sample was blood, either unsorted or a sorted T cell fraction (not recorded which). This sequence was found in a male donor aged 10-30 years with ankylosing spondylitis or in good health (not recorded which).

The CDR3 region has the DNA TGCAGCGTTGAGAAGGACTACGAGCAGTACTTC. Its translation is CSVEKDYEQYF. The genes are TRBV29-1 and TRBJ2-7; D is undetermined. Looked up from germline, CDR1 is SQVTM and CDR2 is ANQGSEA. The V gene lost 3 bases and the J gene lost 3 bases, with 6 bases spanning the gap. There are 11 residues in the CDR3.